This T cell receptor (beta chain) is from a study of blood T cell repertoires in COVID-19. The CDR3 loop spans 14 amino acids. The germline V gene has CDR1 SGHRS and CDR2 YFSETQ. V gave up 1 base and J gave up 9 bases; unmatched junction bases: 7. Profiling relied on immunoSEQ multiplex PCR, and the TCRdb table lists in-frame clones only, not all of them. The data hold a few hundred thousand clones, with more than 75% observed a single time. In assigning cohorts, the study relied on participant-reported clinical history. The recovered donors of Cohort 3 showed two negative PCRs, clearance, or symptom resolution.

This sequence was found in a woman aged 45-60 years who had recovered from COVID-19. The chain has TRBV5-1 and TRBJ2-1, with TRBD1 identical over 7 bases. Sequencing used PBMCs or T cells enriched from blood (not recorded which). CDR3 bases: TGCGCCAGCAGCTTGTTTACAGGGGCGGGTGAGCAGTTCTTC. Translation: CASSLFTGAGEQFF.